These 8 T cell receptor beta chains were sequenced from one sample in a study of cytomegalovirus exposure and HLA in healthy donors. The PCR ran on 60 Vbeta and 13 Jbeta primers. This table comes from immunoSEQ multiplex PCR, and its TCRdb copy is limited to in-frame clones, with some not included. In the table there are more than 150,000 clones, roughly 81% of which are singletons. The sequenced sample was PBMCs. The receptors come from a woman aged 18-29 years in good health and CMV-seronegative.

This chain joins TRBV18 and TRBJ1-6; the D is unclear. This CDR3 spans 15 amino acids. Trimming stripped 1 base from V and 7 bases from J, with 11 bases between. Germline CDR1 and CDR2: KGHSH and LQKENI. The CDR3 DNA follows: TGTGCCAGCTCACCACAGGCGGGGAACAATTCACCCCTCCACTTT. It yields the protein CASSPQAGNNSPLHF.

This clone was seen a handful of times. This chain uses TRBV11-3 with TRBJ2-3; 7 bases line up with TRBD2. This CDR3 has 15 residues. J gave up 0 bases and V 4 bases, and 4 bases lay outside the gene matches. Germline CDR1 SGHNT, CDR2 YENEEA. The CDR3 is CASSSDSGSTDTQYF. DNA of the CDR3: TGTGCCAGCAGCTCCGATAGCGGGAGCACAGATACGCAGTATTTT.

The CDR3 coding sequence is TGCGCCAGCAGCTTGGAAGGGACTAGAATTTCGCGTGAGCAGTTCTTC. Its translation is CASSLEGTRISREQFF. V usage is TRBV5-1 and J usage is TRBJ2-1, with TRBD2 matching 8 bases. Germline values: CDR1 SGHRS, CDR2 YFSETQ. The CDR3 spans 16 residues. The junction had 11 bases not matched to a gene; V was cut back by 0 bases and J by 9 bases.

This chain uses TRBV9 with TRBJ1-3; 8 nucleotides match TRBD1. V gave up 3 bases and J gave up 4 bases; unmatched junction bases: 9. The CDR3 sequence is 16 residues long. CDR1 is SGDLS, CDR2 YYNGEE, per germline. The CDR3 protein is CASSGLPTGVGNTIYF. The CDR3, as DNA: TGTGCCAGCAGCGGATTACCGACAGGGGTCGGAAACACCATATATTTT.

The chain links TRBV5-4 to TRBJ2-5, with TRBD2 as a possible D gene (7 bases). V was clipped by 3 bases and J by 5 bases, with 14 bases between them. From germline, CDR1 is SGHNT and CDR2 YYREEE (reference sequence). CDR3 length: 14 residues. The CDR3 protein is CASSSPGGMETQYF. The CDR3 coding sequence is TGTGCCAGCAGCTCCCCGGGGGGCATGGAGACCCAGTACTTC.

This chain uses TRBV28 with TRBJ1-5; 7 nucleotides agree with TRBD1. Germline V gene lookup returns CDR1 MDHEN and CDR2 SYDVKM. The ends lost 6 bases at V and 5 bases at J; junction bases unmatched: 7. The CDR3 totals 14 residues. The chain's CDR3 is CASSPTGDDQPQHF. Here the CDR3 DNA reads TGTGCCAGCAGCCCCACAGGGGACGATCAGCCCCAGCATTTT.

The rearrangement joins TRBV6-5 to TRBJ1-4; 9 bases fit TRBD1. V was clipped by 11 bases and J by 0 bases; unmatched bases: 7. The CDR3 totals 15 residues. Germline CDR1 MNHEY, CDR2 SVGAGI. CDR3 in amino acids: CAVGDREATNEKLFF. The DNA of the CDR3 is TGTGCCGTGGGGGACAGGGAAGCAACTAATGAAAAACTGTTTTTT.

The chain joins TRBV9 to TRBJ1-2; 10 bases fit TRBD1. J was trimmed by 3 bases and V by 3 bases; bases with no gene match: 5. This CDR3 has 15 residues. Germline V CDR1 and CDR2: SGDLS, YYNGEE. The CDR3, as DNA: TGTGCCAGCAGCGGACGGACAGGGGGTCACTATGGCTACACCTTC. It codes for CASSGRTGGHYGYTF.